This T cell receptor (beta chain) was obtained from a study of CD4 T cells in relation to SARS-CoV-2 and coronaviruses. The unexposed donors gave CD4+ T cells in about 2011-2018, prior to COVID-19. Isolation of CD4+ T cells took place after 10 days in culture. V was pared by 5 bases and J by 5 bases, with 7 bases between. The CDR3 runs 13 residues. Germline loops: CDR1 SEHNR, CDR2 FQNEAQ (reference sequence). Turning to this clone: The antigen is undetermined.

TCRdb's table, derived via immunoSEQ multiplex PCR, lists solely in-frame clones and lacks some. The sample includes some 30,000 clones, about 75% of them seen just once. The receptor was derived from a human donor in good health. The sample taken for sequencing was CD4+ T cells from PBMCs, cultured in vitro. This chain connects TRBV7-9 to TRBJ1-6; possible D gene TRBD1, 6 bases. The CDR3 region is CASSRDNNSPLHF. The CDR3 DNA sequence: TGTGCCAGCAGCCGGGACAATAATTCACCCCTCCACTTT.